This T cell receptor (beta chain) was identified during a study of Graves' ophthalmopathy and Graves' hyperthyroidism. The study amplified TCR beta CDR3 regions using RNA transcripts. HTBI-primed first-round RT-PCR preceded second-round multiplex PCR. TCRdb re-derived calls from the multiplex PCR reads in MiXCR, one entry per CDR3 protein. In the table there are about 15,000 distinct CDR3 sequences, 46% of which are singletons. This CDR3 is 13 amino acids long. Germline trimming cut 2 bases from V and 3 bases from J; bases unmatched to any gene: 0. The material sequenced was peripheral blood. This TCR derives from a woman aged 40 to 50 with stable Graves' hyperthyroidism. This rearrangement joins TRBV12-3 or TRBV12-4 to TRBJ1-1; TRBD1 agrees at 7 bases. Written as DNA, the CDR3 is TGTGCCAGCAGTTTACAGGGGGACACTGAAGCTTTCTTT. Its protein is CASSLQGDTEAFF.